These T cell receptor beta chains were read from a single sample in a study of CD8 T cells in Susac syndrome. TCRdb itself ran the immunoSEQ multiplex PCR reads through MiXCR, one entry per CDR3 protein. The data show 230,000 or so distinct CDR3 sequences, with roughly 96% seen just once and 0.075% to 0.095% held by the top ten. Sequenced input: CD4+ T cells from PBMCs. The receptors were sampled from a human donor with multiple sclerosis. The CDR3 runs from the conserved cysteine through the conserved F or W. Each record gives: J gene, D gene, V gene, clone size, CDR3 protein, CDR3 DNA. The D gene is left open where the match is weak. Clone size is given for some rows only: seen once, a few or many times, or a class if the clone is expanded.

>TRBJ1-2|-|TRBV6-1|-
CASSEAGTPFGYTF
TGTGCCAGCAGTGAAGCCGGGACACCTTTTGGCTACACCTTC
>TRBJ2-1|-|TRBV14|-
CASSPPSGYSLYNEQFF
TGTGCCAGCAGCCCGCCCTCGGGGTATTCCCTCTACAATGAGCAGTTCTTC
>TRBJ1-2|-|TRBV20-1|once
CSASRSGGSYGYTF
TGCAGTGCTAGCCGGTCGGGGGGTTCGTATGGCTACACCTTC
>TRBJ2-5|TRBD2|TRBV20-1|-
CSAIRLANQETQYF
TGCAGTGCCATACGACTAGCCAACCAAGAGACCCAGTACTTC
>TRBJ2-3|TRBD1|TRBV5-1|once
CASSRGQGGIDTQYF
TGCGCCAGCAGCCGGGGACAGGGGGGCATCGATACGCAGTATTTT
>TRBJ1-4|TRBD1|TRBV5-1|-
CASRNGQGLNEKLFF
TGCGCCAGCAGAAACGGACAGGGGCTAAACGAAAAACTGTTTTTT
>TRBJ2-5|-|TRBV4-1|-
CASSQIVAETQYF
TGCGCCAGCAGCCAGATCGTCGCAGAGACCCAGTACTTC
>TRBJ2-7|TRBD2|TRBV20-1|-
CAGTSGDEQYF
TGCGCCGGGACTAGCGGCGACGAGCAGTACTTC
>TRBJ1-1|-|TRBV24-1|-
CADGYEAFF
TGTGCCGATGGTTATGAAGCTTTCTTT
>TRBJ2-7|-|TRBV3-1|-
CASSQAHSYEQYF
TGTGCCAGCAGCCAAGCTCACTCCTACGAGCAGTACTTC
>TRBJ1-2|-|TRBV9|-
CASSVDSGVGYTF
TGTGCCAGCAGCGTAGATTCGGGGGTTGGCTACACCTTC
>TRBJ1-1|-|TRBV29-1|-
CSVKQAGAFF
TGCAGCGTGAAACAGGCGGGAGCTTTCTTT
>TRBJ2-7|TRBD1|TRBV20-1|-
CSARTGYEQYF
TGCAGTGCTCGGACAGGCTACGAGCAGTACTTC
>TRBJ2-1|-|TRBV28|-
CASSWTWHEQFF
TGTGCCAGCAGCTGGACCTGGCATGAGCAGTTCTTC
>TRBJ1-5|-|TRBV19|few
CASSIAGQPQHF
TGTGCCAGTAGTATAGCCGGACAGCCCCAGCATTTT